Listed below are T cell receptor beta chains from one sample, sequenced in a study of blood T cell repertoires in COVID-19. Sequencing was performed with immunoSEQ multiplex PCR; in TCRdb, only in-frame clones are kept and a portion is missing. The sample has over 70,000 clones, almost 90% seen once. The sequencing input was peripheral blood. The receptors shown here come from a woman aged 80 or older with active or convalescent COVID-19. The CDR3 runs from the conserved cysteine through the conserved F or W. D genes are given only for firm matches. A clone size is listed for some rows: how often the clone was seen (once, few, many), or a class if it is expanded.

CDR3 DNA: TGTGCCAGCAGCATAGCGGGAGATGTTGATACGCAGTATTTT; CDR3 protein: CASSIAGDVDTQYF; V gene: TRBV28; clone size: -; D gene: TRBD2; J gene: TRBJ2-3
CDR3 DNA: TGTGCCAGCTCACCAAGTCTCTCCCTAGGAGATGAGCAGTTCTTC; CDR3 protein: CASSPSLSLGDEQFF; V gene: TRBV18; clone size: -; D gene: -; J gene: TRBJ2-1
CDR3 DNA: TGTGCCAGCTCACCACTTAGATTCAGCGGGAGCTCCCCGGGCACAGATACGCAGTATTTT; CDR3 protein: CASSPLRFSGSSPGTDTQYF; V gene: TRBV18; clone size: -; D gene: TRBD2; J gene: TRBJ2-3
CDR3 DNA: TGTGCCAGCAGCCGGCCGACAGGGGGCGGCACTGAAGCTTTCTTT; CDR3 protein: CASSRPTGGGTEAFF; V gene: TRBV3-1/TRBV3-2; clone size: -; D gene: TRBD1; J gene: TRBJ1-1
CDR3 DNA: TGTGCCAGCAGCTTCGGGGATCCAGGTATCTATGGCTACACCTTC; CDR3 protein: CASSFGDPGIYGYTF; V gene: TRBV5-4; clone size: -; D gene: -; J gene: TRBJ1-2
CDR3 DNA: TGTGCCAGCAGTTTTGACGGACAGGGGGCGCATGGCTACACCTTC; CDR3 protein: CASSFDGQGAHGYTF; V gene: TRBV28; clone size: -; D gene: TRBD1; J gene: TRBJ1-2
CDR3 DNA: TGTGCCACCAGTGATTCTGGGACTAGCGACTACAATGAGCAGTTCTTC; CDR3 protein: CATSDSGTSDYNEQFF; V gene: TRBV24-1; clone size: -; D gene: TRBD2; J gene: TRBJ2-1
CDR3 DNA: TGTGCCAGCTCACCACAGTCTAGCGGGAGCTACGAGCAGTACTTC; CDR3 protein: CASSPQSSGSYEQYF; V gene: TRBV18; clone size: -; D gene: TRBD2; J gene: TRBJ2-7
CDR3 DNA: TGTGCCAGCTCCCCCCAGGGTGGGAATAACTACAATGAGCAGTTCTTC; CDR3 protein: CASSPQGGNNYNEQFF; V gene: TRBV18; clone size: -; D gene: -; J gene: TRBJ2-1
CDR3 DNA: TGTGCCAGCAGCATACAGGGCAGTAATTACAATGAGCAGTTCTTC; CDR3 protein: CASSIQGSNYNEQFF; V gene: TRBV9; clone size: -; D gene: -; J gene: TRBJ2-1
CDR3 DNA: TGTGCCAGCAGTTTCCCAGGGGGATTAGGGGGCTACACCTTC; CDR3 protein: CASSFPGGLGGYTF; V gene: TRBV28; clone size: -; D gene: TRBD1; J gene: TRBJ1-2
CDR3 DNA: TGCGCCAGCAGCTCAGGACTAGCGGGACTATGGGATGAGCAGTTCTTC; CDR3 protein: CASSSGLAGLWDEQFF; V gene: TRBV5-1; clone size: -; D gene: TRBD2; J gene: TRBJ2-1
CDR3 DNA: TGTGCCAGCAGCTTAAGCGCCGGGACAGCAACCTACGAGCAGTACTTC; CDR3 protein: CASSLSAGTATYEQYF; V gene: TRBV7-2; clone size: -; D gene: TRBD1; J gene: TRBJ2-7
CDR3 DNA: TGTGCCAGCAGCCTTTACCTACAGGGGGCTAATGAAAAACTGTTTTTT; CDR3 protein: CASSLYLQGANEKLFF; V gene: TRBV4-2; clone size: -; D gene: TRBD1; J gene: TRBJ1-4
CDR3 DNA: TGTGCCAGCAGAAAGGGGACTAGCGGAAACAATGAGCAGTTCTTC; CDR3 protein: CASRKGTSGNNEQFF; V gene: TRBV5-4; clone size: -; D gene: TRBD2; J gene: TRBJ2-1
CDR3 DNA: TGTGCCAGCTCACCGGGGGGGGACCGTTCCTACGAGCAGTACTTC; CDR3 protein: CASSPGGDRSYEQYF; V gene: TRBV18; clone size: -; D gene: TRBD2; J gene: TRBJ2-7
CDR3 DNA: TGTGCCAGCAGCCATCCCCGGGACTTCACCAATCCTTACTCCTACAATGAGCAGTTCTTC; CDR3 protein: CASSHPRDFTNPYSYNEQFF; V gene: TRBV4-2; clone size: -; D gene: -; J gene: TRBJ2-1
CDR3 DNA: TGTGCCAGTACCCCCGGCGGGCGGGACAGCGATTCCACTAACTATGGCTACACCTTC; CDR3 protein: CASTPGGRDSDSTNYGYTF; V gene: TRBV19; clone size: -; D gene: TRBD1; J gene: TRBJ1-2
CDR3 DNA: TGCAGCGCCTCGACTAGCGGGAACTCCTACGAGCAGTACTTC; CDR3 protein: CSASTSGNSYEQYF; V gene: TRBV29-1; clone size: -; D gene: TRBD2; J gene: TRBJ2-7
CDR3 DNA: TGTGCCAGCTCGCCTGACAGACCCAGCTATGGCTACACCTTC; CDR3 protein: CASSPDRPSYGYTF; V gene: TRBV18; clone size: -; D gene: -; J gene: TRBJ1-2
CDR3 DNA: TGTGCCAGCAGCCCGCGGGAGGGCCAGGGGGAGCAGTTCTTC; CDR3 protein: CASSPREGQGEQFF; V gene: TRBV3-1/TRBV3-2; clone size: -; D gene: TRBD2; J gene: TRBJ2-1
CDR3 DNA: TGTGCCAGCAGCCGTGAGCGACAGGCTAACTATGGCTACACCTTC; CDR3 protein: CASSRERQANYGYTF; V gene: TRBV2; clone size: -; D gene: -; J gene: TRBJ1-2
CDR3 DNA: TGTGCCAGTAGTATTGGCAGGGTGGAGCCCCAGCATTTT; CDR3 protein: CASSIGRVEPQHF; V gene: TRBV19; clone size: once; D gene: -; J gene: TRBJ1-5
CDR3 DNA: TGTGCCAGCAGCTTAGTCGGACAGGGGGCGACCAATGAGCAGTTCTTC; CDR3 protein: CASSLVGQGATNEQFF; V gene: TRBV11-2; clone size: -; D gene: TRBD1; J gene: TRBJ2-1
CDR3 DNA: TGCGCCACCAAAGAGGCCCCAGGGAATCAGTACGAGCAGTACTTC; CDR3 protein: CATKEAPGNQYEQYF; V gene: TRBV5-1; clone size: -; D gene: -; J gene: TRBJ2-7
CDR3 DNA: TGTGCCAGCAGCCTTGGTCAAGGCGGTCAGCCCCAGCATTTT; CDR3 protein: CASSLGQGGQPQHF; V gene: TRBV5-6; clone size: -; D gene: -; J gene: TRBJ1-5
CDR3 DNA: TGTGCCAGCAGGCCTGGACAGGGGCTGAATTCACCCCTCCACTTT; CDR3 protein: CASRPGQGLNSPLHF; V gene: TRBV28; clone size: -; D gene: TRBD1; J gene: TRBJ1-6
CDR3 DNA: TGTGCCAGCAGCCAAGAGGCGGTTCCCGGGTACGAGCAGTACTTC; CDR3 protein: CASSQEAVPGYEQYF; V gene: TRBV14; clone size: -; D gene: -; J gene: TRBJ2-7
CDR3 DNA: TGCGCCAGCAGCAGACAGGGGCCAGACAATGAGCAGTTCTTC; CDR3 protein: CASSRQGPDNEQFF; V gene: TRBV5-1; clone size: -; D gene: TRBD1; J gene: TRBJ2-1
CDR3 DNA: TGTGCCAGCAAGCTTAGCGGCACAGATACGCAGTATTTT; CDR3 protein: CASKLSGTDTQYF; V gene: TRBV28; clone size: -; D gene: -; J gene: TRBJ2-3
CDR3 DNA: TGTGCCAGCAGGTCTCAGGGATCCGAAAAACTGTTTTTT; CDR3 protein: CASRSQGSEKLFF; V gene: TRBV11-2; clone size: -; D gene: -; J gene: TRBJ1-4
CDR3 DNA: TGTGCCAGCAGCTTAAACGGGGTACAAGAGCAGTTCTTC; CDR3 protein: CASSLNGVQEQFF; V gene: TRBV7-2; clone size: once; D gene: -; J gene: TRBJ2-1
CDR3 DNA: TGTGCCAGCAGTTGGGATAGCGGGAGGCCCACCTACGAGCAGTACTTC; CDR3 protein: CASSWDSGRPTYEQYF; V gene: TRBV6-2/TRBV6-3; clone size: -; D gene: TRBD2; J gene: TRBJ2-7
CDR3 DNA: TGTGCCAGCAGGTCTGACAGTTCGGCTACTGAAGCTTTCTTT; CDR3 protein: CASRSDSSATEAFF; V gene: TRBV7-2; clone size: -; D gene: -; J gene: TRBJ1-1
CDR3 DNA: TGTGCCAGCAGTGAACTCCGGATGGGGGGAAAAACTGAAGCTTTCTTT; CDR3 protein: CASSELRMGGKTEAFF; V gene: TRBV25-1; clone size: -; D gene: -; J gene: TRBJ1-1
CDR3 DNA: TGTGCCAGCAGTTTACGAACTGAAGAGACCCAGTACTTC; CDR3 protein: CASSLRTEETQYF; V gene: TRBV27; clone size: once; D gene: -; J gene: TRBJ2-5
CDR3 DNA: TGCAGCGTTGCGGACTGGGACTATGGCTACACCTTC; CDR3 protein: CSVADWDYGYTF; V gene: TRBV29-1; clone size: -; D gene: -; J gene: TRBJ1-2